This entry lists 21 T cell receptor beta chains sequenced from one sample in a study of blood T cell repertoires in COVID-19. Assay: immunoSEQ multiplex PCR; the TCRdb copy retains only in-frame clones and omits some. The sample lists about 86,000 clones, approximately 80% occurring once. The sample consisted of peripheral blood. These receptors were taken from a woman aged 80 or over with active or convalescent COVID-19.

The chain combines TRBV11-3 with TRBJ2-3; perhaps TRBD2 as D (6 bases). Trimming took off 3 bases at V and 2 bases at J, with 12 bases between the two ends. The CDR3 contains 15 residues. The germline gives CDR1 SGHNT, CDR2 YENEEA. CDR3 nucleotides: TGTGCCAGCAGCTTGGGAGGACGGCTCACAGATACGCAGTATTTT. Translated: CASSLGGRLTDTQYF.

Here the CDR3 reads CASSLGQVGRDEQYF. As DNA, the CDR3 is TGTGCCAGCAGCTTGGGCCAAGTCGGGAGGGACGAGCAGTACTTC. The chain joins TRBV5-4 to TRBJ2-7; 8 nucleotides align to TRBD2. Germline lookup yields CDR1 SGHNT and CDR2 YYREEE (reference sequence). The CDR3 spans 15 residues. V lost 0 bases and J lost 5; bases outside the gene matches: 7.

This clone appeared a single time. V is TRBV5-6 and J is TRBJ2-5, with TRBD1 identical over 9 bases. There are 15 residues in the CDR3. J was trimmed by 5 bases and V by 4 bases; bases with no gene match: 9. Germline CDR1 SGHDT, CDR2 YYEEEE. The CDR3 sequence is CASSGRQGVRETQYF. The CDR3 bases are TGTGCCAGCAGCGGAAGACAGGGGGTGCGGGAGACCCAGTACTTC.

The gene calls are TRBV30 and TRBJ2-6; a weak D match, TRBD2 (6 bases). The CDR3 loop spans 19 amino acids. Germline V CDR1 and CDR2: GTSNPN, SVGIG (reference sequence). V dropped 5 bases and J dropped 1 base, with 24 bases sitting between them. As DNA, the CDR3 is TGTGCCTGGCGATCGATTCAGGCACTAGCCTCTTCTGGGGCCAACGTCCTGACTTTC. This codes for CAWRSIQALASSGANVLTF.

This CDR3 is CASSLRLAGMSGQFF. The CDR3 coding sequence is TGTGCCAGCAGCTTGCGGCTAGCGGGGATGTCGGGACAGTTCTTC. The chain links TRBV7-6 to TRBJ2-1, with TRBD2 matching 9 bases. The CDR3 consists of 15 residues. J lost 13 bases, V lost 3 bases, and 13 bases had no gene match. Germline assignment: CDR1 SGHVS and CDR2 FNYEAQ.

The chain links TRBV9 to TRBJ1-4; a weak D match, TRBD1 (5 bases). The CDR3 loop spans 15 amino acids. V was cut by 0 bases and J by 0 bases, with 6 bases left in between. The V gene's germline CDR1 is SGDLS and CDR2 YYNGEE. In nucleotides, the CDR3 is TGTGCCAGCAGCGTAGGGGGGGCAACTAATGAAAAACTGTTTTTT. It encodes CASSVGGATNEKLFF.

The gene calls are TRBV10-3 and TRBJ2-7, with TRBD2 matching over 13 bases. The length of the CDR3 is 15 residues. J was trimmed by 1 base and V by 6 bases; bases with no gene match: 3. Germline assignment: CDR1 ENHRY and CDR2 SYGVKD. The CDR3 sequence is CAISGLAGASYEQYF. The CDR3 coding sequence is TGTGCCATCAGCGGACTAGCGGGAGCATCCTACGAGCAGTACTTC.

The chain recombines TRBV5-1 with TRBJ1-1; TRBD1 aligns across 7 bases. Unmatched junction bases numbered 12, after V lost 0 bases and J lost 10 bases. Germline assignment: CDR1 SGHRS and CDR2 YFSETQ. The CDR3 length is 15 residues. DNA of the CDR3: TGCGCCAGCAGCTTGGGCAGGGGGGCTGGAAGAGGAGCTTTCTTT. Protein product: CASSLGRGAGRGAFF.

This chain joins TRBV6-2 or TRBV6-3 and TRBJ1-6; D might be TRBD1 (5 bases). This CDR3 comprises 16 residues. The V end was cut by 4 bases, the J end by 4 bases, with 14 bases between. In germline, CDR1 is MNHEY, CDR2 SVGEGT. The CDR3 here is CASSSRGRQYNSPLHF. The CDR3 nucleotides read TGTGCCAGCAGTTCGCGGGGACGGCAGTATAATTCACCCCTCCACTTT.

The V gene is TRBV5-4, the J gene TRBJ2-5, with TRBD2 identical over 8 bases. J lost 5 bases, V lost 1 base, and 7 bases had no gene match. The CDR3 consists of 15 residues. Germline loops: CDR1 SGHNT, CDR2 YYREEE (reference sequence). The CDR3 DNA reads TGTGCCAGCAGCTTGTCGGGGGGGCCGGGTGAGACCCAGTACTTC. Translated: CASSLSGGPGETQYF.

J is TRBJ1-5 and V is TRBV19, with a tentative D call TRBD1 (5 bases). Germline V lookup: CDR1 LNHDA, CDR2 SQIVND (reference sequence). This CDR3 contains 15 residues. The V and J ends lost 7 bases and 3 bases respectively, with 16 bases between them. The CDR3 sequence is CASTVDGHLNQPQHF. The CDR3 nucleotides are TGTGCCAGTACGGTAGATGGACATCTCAATCAGCCCCAGCATTTT.

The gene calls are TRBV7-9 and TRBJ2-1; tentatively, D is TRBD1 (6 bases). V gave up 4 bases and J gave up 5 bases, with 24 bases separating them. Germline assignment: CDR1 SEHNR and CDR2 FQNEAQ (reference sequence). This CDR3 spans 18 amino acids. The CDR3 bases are TGTGCCAGCAGCTACAGGGTATACAGGGTTTCGGAAGACAATGAGCAGTTCTTC. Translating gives CASSYRVYRVSEDNEQFF.

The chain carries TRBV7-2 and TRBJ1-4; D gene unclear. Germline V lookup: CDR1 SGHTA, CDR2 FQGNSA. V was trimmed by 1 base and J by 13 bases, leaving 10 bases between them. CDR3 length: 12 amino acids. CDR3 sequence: CASSLGARSLFF. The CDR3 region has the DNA TGTGCCAGCAGCTTAGGGGCCCGATCACTGTTTTTT.

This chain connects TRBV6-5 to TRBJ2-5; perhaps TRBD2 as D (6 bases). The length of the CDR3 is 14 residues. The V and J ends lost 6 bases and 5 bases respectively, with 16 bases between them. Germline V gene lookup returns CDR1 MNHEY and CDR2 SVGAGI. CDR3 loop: CASRGYGGWETQYF. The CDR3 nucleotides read TGTGCCAGCAGGGGATACGGGGGTTGGGAGACCCAGTACTTC.

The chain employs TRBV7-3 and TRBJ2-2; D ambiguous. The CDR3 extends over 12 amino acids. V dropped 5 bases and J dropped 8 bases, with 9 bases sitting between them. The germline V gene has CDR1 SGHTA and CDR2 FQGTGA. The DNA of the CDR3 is TGTGCCAGCAGCCCCCGGTTAGGGGAGCTGTTTTTT. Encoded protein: CASSPRLGELFF.

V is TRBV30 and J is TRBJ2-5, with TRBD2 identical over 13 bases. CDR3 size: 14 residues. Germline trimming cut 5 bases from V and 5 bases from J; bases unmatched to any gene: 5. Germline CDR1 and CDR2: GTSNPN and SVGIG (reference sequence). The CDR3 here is CAWEPGLAGETQYF. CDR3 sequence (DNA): TGTGCCTGGGAGCCGGGACTAGCGGGGGAGACCCAGTACTTC.

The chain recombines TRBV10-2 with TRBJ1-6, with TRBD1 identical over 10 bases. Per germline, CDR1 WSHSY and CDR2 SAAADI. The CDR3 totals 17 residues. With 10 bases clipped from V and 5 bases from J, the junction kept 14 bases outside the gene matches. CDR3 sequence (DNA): TGCGCCACCTCCGACGTCTTCGGGACAGGGGATAATTCACCCCTCCACTTT. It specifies CATSDVFGTGDNSPLHF.

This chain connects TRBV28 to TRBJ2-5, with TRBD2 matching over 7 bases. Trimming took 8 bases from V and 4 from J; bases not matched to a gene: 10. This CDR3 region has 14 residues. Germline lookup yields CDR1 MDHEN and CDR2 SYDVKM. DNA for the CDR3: TGTGCCAGCGGAGCGCAGGGAGGGAGAGAGACCCAGTACTTC. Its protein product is CASGAQGGRETQYF.

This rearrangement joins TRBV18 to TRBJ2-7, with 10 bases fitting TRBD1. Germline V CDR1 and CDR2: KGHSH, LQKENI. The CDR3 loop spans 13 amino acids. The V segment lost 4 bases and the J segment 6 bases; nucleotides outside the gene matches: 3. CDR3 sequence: CASSRDRGGEQYF. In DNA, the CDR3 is TGTGCCAGCTCACGGGACAGGGGAGGCGAGCAGTACTTC.

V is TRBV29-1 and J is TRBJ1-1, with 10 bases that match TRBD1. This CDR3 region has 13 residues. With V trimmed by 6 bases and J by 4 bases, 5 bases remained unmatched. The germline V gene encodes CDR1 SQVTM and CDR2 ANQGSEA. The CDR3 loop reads CSVTTGGSTEAFF. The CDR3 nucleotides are TGCAGCGTGACGACAGGGGGCTCCACTGAAGCTTTCTTT.

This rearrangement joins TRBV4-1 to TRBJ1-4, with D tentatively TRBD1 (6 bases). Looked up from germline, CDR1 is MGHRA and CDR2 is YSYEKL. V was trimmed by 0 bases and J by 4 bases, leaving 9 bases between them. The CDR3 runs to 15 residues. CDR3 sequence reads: CASSQETGSNEKLFF. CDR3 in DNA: TGCGCCAGCAGCCAAGAAACAGGGAGTAATGAAAAACTGTTTTTT.